This T cell receptor (beta chain) was sequenced during a study of human versus mouse CDR3 diversity and MHC coevolution. As for the study in general: Reported immunoSEQ sensitivity was one in 200,000 T cells, with reduced amplification bias. Study-wide results and caveats: About 1.6 million TCR beta clonotypes were estimated for humans, the largest repertoire.

Naive CD4 T cells were sorted as CD45RO-negative, CD62L-positive. The CDR3 extends over 12 amino acids. The V and J ends lost 7 bases and 6 bases, in that order; junction bases with no gene match: 3. Germline CDR1 and CDR2: GTSNPN and SVGIG (reference sequence). TCRdb keeps only in-frame clones here, not all; method: immunoSEQ multiplex PCR. This sample has tens of thousands of clones, with about 94% found just once. This clone was recorded once. Antigen unknown. This clonotype was obtained from a person between 25 and 69 years old in good health. This chain links TRBV30 with TRBJ1-4, with 9 bases that match TRBD1. Sequencing was carried out using naive CD4+ T cells from blood. The subset here: CD45RO-negative CD62L-positive naive CD4 T cells. Here the CDR3 DNA reads TGTGCCTACGGGACAGGGCATGAAAAACTGTTTTTT. It encodes CAYGTGHEKLFF.